This TCR beta chain was captured in a study of identical twins. Findings and caveats of the study: Where beta out-of-frame sequences were concerned, excess twin sharing was weaker.

In this sample, this clonotype turned up many times. Antigen specificity is unknown. V was pared by 6 bases and J by 3 bases, with 12 bases between. The CDR3 spans 14 residues. TCRdb used MiXCR to reprocess the 5' RACE reads, holding one entry per CDR3 protein. Of around 960,000 distinct CDR3 sequences listed, 9% to 15% are singletons. This same sample was also taken into another study, of yellow fever vaccine responses in identical twins.

The receptor comes from a young woman in good health. J is TRBJ2-1 and V is TRBV12-3 or TRBV12-4; D call uncertain. Material: PBMCs. CDR3 in amino acids: CASRLTGRYNEQFF. CDR3 coding DNA: TGTGCCAGCAGACTCACCGGGCGCTACAATGAGCAGTTCTTC.